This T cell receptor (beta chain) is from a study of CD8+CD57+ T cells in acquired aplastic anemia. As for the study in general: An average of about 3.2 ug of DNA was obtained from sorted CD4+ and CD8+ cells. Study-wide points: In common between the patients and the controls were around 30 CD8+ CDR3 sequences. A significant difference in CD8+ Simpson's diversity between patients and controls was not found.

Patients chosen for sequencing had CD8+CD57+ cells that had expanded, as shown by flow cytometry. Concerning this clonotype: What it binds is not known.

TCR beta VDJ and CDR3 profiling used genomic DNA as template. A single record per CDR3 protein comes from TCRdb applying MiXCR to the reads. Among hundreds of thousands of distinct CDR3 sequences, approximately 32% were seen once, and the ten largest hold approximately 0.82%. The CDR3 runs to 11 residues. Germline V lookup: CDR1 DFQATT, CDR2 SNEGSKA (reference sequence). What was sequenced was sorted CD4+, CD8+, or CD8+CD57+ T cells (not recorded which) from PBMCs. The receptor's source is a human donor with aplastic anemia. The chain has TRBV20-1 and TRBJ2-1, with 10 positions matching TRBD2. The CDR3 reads CCLAGDNEQFF. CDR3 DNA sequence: TGCTGCCTAGCGGGGGACAATGAGCAGTTCTTC.